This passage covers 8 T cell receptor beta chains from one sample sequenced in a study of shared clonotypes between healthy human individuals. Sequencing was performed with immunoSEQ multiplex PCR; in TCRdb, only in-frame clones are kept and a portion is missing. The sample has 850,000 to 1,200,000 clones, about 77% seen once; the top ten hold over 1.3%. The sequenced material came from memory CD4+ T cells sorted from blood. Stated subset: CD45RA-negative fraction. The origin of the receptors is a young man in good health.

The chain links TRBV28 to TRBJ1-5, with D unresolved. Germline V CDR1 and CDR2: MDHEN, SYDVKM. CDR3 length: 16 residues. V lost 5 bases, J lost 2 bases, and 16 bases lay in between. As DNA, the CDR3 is TGTGCCAGCAGTGAGAGCCCCCGCATGGGCAATCAGCCCCAGCATTTT. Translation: CASSESPRMGNQPQHF.

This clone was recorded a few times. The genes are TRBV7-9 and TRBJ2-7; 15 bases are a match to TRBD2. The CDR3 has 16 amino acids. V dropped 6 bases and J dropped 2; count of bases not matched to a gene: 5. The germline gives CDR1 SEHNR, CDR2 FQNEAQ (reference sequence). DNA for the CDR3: TGTGCCAGCAGTCCCGGACTAGCGGGAGGGACCTACGAGCAGTACTTC. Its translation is CASSPGLAGGTYEQYF.

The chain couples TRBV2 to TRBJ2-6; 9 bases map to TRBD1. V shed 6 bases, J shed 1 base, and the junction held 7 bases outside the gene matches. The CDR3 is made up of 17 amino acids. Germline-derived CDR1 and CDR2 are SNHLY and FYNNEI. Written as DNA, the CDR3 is TGTGCCAGCAGGAGCGACAGGGGGACTTCTGGGGCCAACGTCCTGACTTTC. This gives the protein CASRSDRGTSGANVLTF.

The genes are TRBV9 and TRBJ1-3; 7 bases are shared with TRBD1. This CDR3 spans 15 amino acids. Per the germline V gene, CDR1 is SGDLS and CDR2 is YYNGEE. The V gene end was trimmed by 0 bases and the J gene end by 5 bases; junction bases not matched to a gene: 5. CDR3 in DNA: TGTGCCAGCAGCGTAGAGGGGGCCGTCCGAAACACCATATATTTT. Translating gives CASSVEGAVRNTIYF.

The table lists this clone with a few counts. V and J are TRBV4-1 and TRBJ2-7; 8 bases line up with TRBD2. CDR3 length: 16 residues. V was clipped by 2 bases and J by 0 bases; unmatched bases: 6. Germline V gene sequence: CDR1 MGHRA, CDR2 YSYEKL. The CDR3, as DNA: TGCGCCAGCAGCCAATTAGGACTAGCAAACTCCTACGAGCAGTACTTC. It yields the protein CASSQLGLANSYEQYF.

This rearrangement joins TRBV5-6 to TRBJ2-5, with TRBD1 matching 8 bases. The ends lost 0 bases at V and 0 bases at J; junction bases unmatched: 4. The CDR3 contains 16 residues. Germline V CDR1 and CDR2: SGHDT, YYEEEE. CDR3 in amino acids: CASSLEGTGNQETQYF. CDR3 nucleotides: TGTGCCAGCAGCTTGGAAGGGACAGGCAACCAAGAGACCCAGTACTTC.

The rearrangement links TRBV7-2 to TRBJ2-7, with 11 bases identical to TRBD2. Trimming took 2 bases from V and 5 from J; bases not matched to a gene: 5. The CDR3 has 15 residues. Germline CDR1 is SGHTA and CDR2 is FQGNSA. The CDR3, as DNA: TGTGCCAGCAGCTTATCCACTAGCGGGAGAAACGAGCAGTACTTC. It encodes CASSLSTSGRNEQYF.

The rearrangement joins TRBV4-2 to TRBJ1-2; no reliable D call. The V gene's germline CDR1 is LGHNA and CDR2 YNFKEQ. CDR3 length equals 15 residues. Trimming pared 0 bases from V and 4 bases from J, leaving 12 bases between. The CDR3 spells CASSQDRGQIYGYTF. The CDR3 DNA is TGTGCCAGCAGCCAAGATCGCGGGCAAATCTATGGCTACACCTTC.